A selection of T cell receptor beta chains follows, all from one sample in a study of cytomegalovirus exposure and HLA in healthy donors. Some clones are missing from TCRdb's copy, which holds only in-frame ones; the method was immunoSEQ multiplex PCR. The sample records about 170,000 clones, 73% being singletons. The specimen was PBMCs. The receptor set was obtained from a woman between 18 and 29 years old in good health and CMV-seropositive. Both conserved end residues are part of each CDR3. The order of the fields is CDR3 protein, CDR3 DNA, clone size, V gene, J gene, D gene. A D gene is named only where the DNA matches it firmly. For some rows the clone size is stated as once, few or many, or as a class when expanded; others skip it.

CASSVTGGVGVSNQPQHF	TGTGCCAGCAGCGTAACCGGGGGGGTGGGGGTGAGCAATCAGCCCCAGCATTTT	.	TRBV9	TRBJ1-5	.
CASSRDSSFSGANVLTF	TGTGCCAGCAGCAGGGACAGTTCCTTCTCTGGGGCCAACGTCCTGACTTTC	.	TRBV7-6	TRBJ2-6	TRBD1
CATSRDRGFYEQYF	TGTGCCACGTCCCGGGACAGGGGCTTCTACGAGCAGTACTTC	.	TRBV6-1	TRBJ2-7	TRBD1
CASSFRAGGVGNIQYF	TGTGCCAGCAGCTTTAGGGCGGGGGGAGTGGGAAACATTCAGTACTTC	.	TRBV7-6	TRBJ2-4	TRBD2
CASSSRGSGSPLHF	TGTGCCAGCAGCTCGAGGGGGTCGGGTTCACCCCTCCACTTT	once	TRBV5-6	TRBJ1-6	.
CASSFSSVEKLFF	TGTGCCAGCAGCTTCTCCTCTGTGGAAAAACTGTTTTTT	.	TRBV7-3	TRBJ1-4	.
CASSYSATRLGSPLHF	TGTGCCAGCAGTTACTCTGCGACTCGGTTGGGTTCACCCCTCCACTTT	few	TRBV6-5	TRBJ1-6	.
CAERRQGSYEQYF	TGTGCCGAGCGAAGACAGGGCTCCTACGAGCAGTACTTC	few	TRBV28	TRBJ2-7	TRBD1
CAISGTGSEKLFF	TGTGCCATCAGCGGGACAGGGAGTGAAAAACTGTTTTTT	once	TRBV10-3	TRBJ1-4	TRBD1
CASTGQQGGGYTF	TGTGCCAGCACCGGGCAACAGGGGGGTGGCTACACCTTC	few	TRBV6-6	TRBJ1-2	TRBD1
CASSLNLAGGVGKLFF	TGTGCCAGCAGCTTAAATCTGGCAGGGGGAGTTGGAAAACTGTTTTTT	.	TRBV13	TRBJ1-4	TRBD1
CASSQTRAAGAQHF	TGTGCCAGCAGCCAGACCCGGGCCGCAGGGGCCCAGCATTTT	.	TRBV7-2	TRBJ1-5	.
CASSQGHGSSYEQYF	TGCGCCAGCAGCCAAGGCCACGGTAGCTCCTACGAGCAGTACTTC	.	TRBV4-3	TRBJ2-7	.
CTSSLESTGVETQYF	TGTACTAGCAGCTTGGAGTCAACAGGGGTAGAGACCCAGTACTTC	.	TRBV7-7	TRBJ2-5	.
CASSLRGDQPQHF	TGCGCCAGCAGCTTGAGGGGCGATCAGCCCCAGCATTTT	.	TRBV5-1	TRBJ1-5	.
CASSVPRDRDEKLFF	TGTGCCAGCAGTGTTCCCCGGGACAGGGACGAAAAACTGTTTTTT	.	TRBV6-1	TRBJ1-4	TRBD1
CASSQTGSYEQYF	TGTGCCAGCAGCCAGACAGGGTCCTACGAGCAGTACTTC	.	TRBV6-5	TRBJ2-7	TRBD1
CASTGRQGTYNEQFF	TGTGCCAGCACAGGTCGACAGGGAACCTACAATGAGCAGTTCTTC	few	TRBV27	TRBJ2-1	TRBD1
CASSIRGGGLAGGNNEQFF	TGTGCCAGTAGTATTAGAGGAGGGGGACTAGCGGGGGGGAACAATGAGCAGTTCTTC	.	TRBV19	TRBJ2-1	TRBD2
CASSSRFMNTEAFF	TGTGCCAGCAGCTCCAGATTCATGAACACTGAAGCTTTCTTT	.	TRBV7-9	TRBJ1-1	.
CASSQDVGQAGYEQYF	TGCGCCAGCAGCCAAGACGTGGGCCAGGCGGGCTACGAGCAGTACTTC	.	TRBV4-3	TRBJ2-7	.
CASSVDRGMYEQYF	TGTGCCAGCAGCGTAGACAGGGGGATGTACGAGCAGTACTTC	.	TRBV7-9	TRBJ2-7	TRBD1
CATQPGGRGATEAFF	TGTGCCACCCAGCCGGGGGGCCGCGGGGCCACTGAAGCTTTCTTT	few	TRBV6-1	TRBJ1-1	.
CASSLDSSGNTIYF	TGCGCCAGCAGCTTGGACAGCTCTGGAAACACCATATATTTT	.	TRBV5-1	TRBJ1-3	.
CAWSFRRNTEAFF	TGTGCCTGGAGTTTTAGGAGGAACACTGAAGCTTTCTTT	.	TRBV30	TRBJ1-1	.
CASSKVGGGSYEQYF	TGTGCCAGTAGTAAGGTCGGCGGGGGCTCCTACGAGCAGTACTTC	.	TRBV19	TRBJ2-7	TRBD2
CASSLAPSRGYNSPLHF	TGCGCCAGCAGCTTGGCTCCATCGCGGGGGTATAATTCACCCCTCCACTTT	.	TRBV5-1	TRBJ1-6	.
CASSPGGGTNSPLHF	TGTGCCAGCAGCCCGGGAGGGGGGACGAATTCACCCCTCCACTTT	.	TRBV5-4	TRBJ1-6	.
CASSERQYNSPLHF	TGTGCCAGCAGTGAAAGACAGTATAATTCACCCCTCCACTTT	.	TRBV25-1	TRBJ1-6	.
CASSPTLPPSGSSYEQYF	TGTGCCAGCAGCCCGACCCTCCCCCCCAGCGGAAGCTCCTACGAGCAGTACTTC	.	TRBV9	TRBJ2-7	.